Sequencing of this T cell receptor beta chain was carried out in a study of OX40 agonist ivuxolimab in advanced cancers. The method was immunoSEQ multiplex PCR; TCRdb's version includes in-frame clones alone and lacks a portion of them. In the table there are tens of thousands of clones, around 90% of which are singletons. Systemic immunosuppression or a history of autoimmune disease excluded patients. In germline, CDR1 is MDHEN, CDR2 SYDVKM. The CDR3 covers 15 residues. V was pared by 9 bases and J by 3 bases, with 13 bases of the junction left unmatched. Source: CD4+ or CD8+ T cells sorted from blood, taken in a trial of the OX40 agonist ivuxolimab. This receptor was identified in an adult with an advanced solid tumor such as melanoma, head and neck, liver or kidney cancer. The chain combines TRBV28 with TRBJ1-2; 7 bases are shared with TRBD1. The DNA of the CDR3 is TGTGCCAGTCAGGGGGTTACGGGGGAATACTATGGCTACACCTTC. As protein: CASQGVTGEYYGYTF.